This TCR beta chain was obtained from a study of cytomegalovirus exposure and HLA in healthy donors. 60 Vbeta and 13 Jbeta primers were used in PCR. Generated by immunoSEQ multiplex PCR, the TCRdb table keeps only in-frame clones and is missing some. The sample table sets out about 200,000 clones. V was shortened by 0 bases and J by 0 bases, with 9 bases between the two germline ends. Germline CDR1 SGHDT, CDR2 YYEEEE. The CDR3 extends over 16 amino acids. The sequencing input was PBMCs. The chain is built from TRBV5-6 and TRBJ2-2; no clear D. The origin of this receptor is a girl aged 2-9 years in good health and CMV-seropositive. The CDR3 is CASSLVRASNTGELFF. As DNA, the CDR3 is TGTGCCAGCAGCTTGGTTAGAGCGTCGAACACCGGGGAGCTGTTTTTT.